This section outlines one T cell receptor beta chain sequence together with its context. Its antigen is undetermined. 60 Vbeta and 13 Jbeta primers were used in PCR. Assay: immunoSEQ multiplex PCR; the TCRdb copy retains only in-frame clones and omits some. The data show roughly 160,000 clones, 60% to 85% seen once. The sample is drawn from a study of cytomegalovirus exposure and HLA in healthy donors. Study background: An earlier analysis found roughly 110 million unique TCR beta sequences from approximately 170 million T cells. General study results and limits: Across donors, sequencing depth was assumed by presence/absence analyses to be roughly uniform. Because they were indistinguishable, some V segments, including TRBV6-2 and TRBV6-3, were excluded.

The germline gives CDR1 SGHRS, CDR2 YFSETQ. This CDR3 is built from 14 residues. The V segment lost 2 bases and the J segment 2 bases; nucleotides outside the gene matches: 4. Sequenced material: PBMCs. The TCR originated in a man aged 45 to 65 in good health and CMV-seropositive. This sequence joins TRBV5-1 and TRBJ2-7; 7 nucleotides match TRBD1. The CDR3 sequence: CASSLTGEPYEQYF. The DNA of the CDR3 is TGCGCCAGCAGCTTAACAGGGGAGCCCTACGAGCAGTACTTC.